Reported below is one T cell receptor beta chain. Per the germline V gene, CDR1 is MNHNS and CDR2 is SASEGT. After removal of 1 base from V and 9 bases from J, the junction contained 5 bases not matched to a gene. There are 15 residues in the CDR3. The entry originates in a study of T cell changes during pregnancy in multiple sclerosis. Repertoires were generated with immunoSEQ multiplex PCR, while TCRdb's copy carries only in-frame clones and drops some. The sample consists of 60,000 to 85,000 clones, just over 90% of them appearing once. This sample comprised peripheral blood, obtained in the second trimester of pregnancy. V usage is TRBV6-1 and J usage is TRBJ1-6; TRBD1 agrees at 8 bases. The clonotype comes from a female donor in good health, enrolled as a control in a pregnancy study. CDR3 protein: CASSEGQGFLSPLHF. The DNA for the CDR3 is TGTGCCAGCAGTGAAGGACAGGGGTTTCTTTCACCCCTCCACTTT.